This T cell receptor (beta chain) was profiled in a study of T cell responses to AZD1222 COVID-19 vaccine. Assay used: immunoSEQ multiplex PCR; TCRdb lists only in-frame clones, some missing. The top ten clones hold roughly 7.2% of a sample with over 100,000 clones, 94% of them seen once. This TCR derives from an adult in good health. This material consisted of peripheral blood, taken on day 0 of AZD1222 vaccination.

The CDR3 here is CASSSPLGVGYNEQFF. The CDR3 region has the DNA TGTGCCAGCAGCTCCCCTTTGGGGGTGGGCTACAATGAGCAGTTCTTC. The gene calls are TRBV11-2 and TRBJ2-1, with D perhaps being TRBD1 or TRBD2 (5 bases each). Germline CDR1 SGHAT, CDR2 FQNNGV. Trimming pared 4 bases from V and 3 bases from J, leaving 16 bases between. CDR3 length equals 16 residues. Full variable domain (missing parts from reference TRBV11-2 and TRBJ2-1): EAGVAQSPRYKIIEKRQSVAFWCNPISGHATLYWYQQILGQGPKLLIQFQNNGVVDDSQLPKDRFSAERLKGVDSTLKIQPAKLEDSAVYLCASSSPLGVGYNEQFFGPGTRLTVL.